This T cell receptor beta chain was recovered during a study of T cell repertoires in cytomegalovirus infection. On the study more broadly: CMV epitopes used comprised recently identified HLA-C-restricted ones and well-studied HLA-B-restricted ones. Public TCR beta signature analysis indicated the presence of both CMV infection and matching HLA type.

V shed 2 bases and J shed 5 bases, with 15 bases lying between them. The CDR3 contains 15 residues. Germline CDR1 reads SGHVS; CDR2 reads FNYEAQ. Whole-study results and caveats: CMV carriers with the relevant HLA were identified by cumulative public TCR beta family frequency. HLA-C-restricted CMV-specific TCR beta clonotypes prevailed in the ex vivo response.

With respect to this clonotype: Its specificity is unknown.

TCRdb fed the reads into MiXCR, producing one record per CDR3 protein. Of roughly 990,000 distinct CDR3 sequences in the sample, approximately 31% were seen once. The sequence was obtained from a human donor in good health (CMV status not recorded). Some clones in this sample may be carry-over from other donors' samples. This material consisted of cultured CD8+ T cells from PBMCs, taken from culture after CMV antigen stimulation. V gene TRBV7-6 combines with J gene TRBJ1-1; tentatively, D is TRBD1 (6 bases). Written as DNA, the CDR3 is TGTGCCAGCAGCTTAAGAGGGGACACCCGGACTGAAGCTTTCTTT. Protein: CASSLRGDTRTEAFF.